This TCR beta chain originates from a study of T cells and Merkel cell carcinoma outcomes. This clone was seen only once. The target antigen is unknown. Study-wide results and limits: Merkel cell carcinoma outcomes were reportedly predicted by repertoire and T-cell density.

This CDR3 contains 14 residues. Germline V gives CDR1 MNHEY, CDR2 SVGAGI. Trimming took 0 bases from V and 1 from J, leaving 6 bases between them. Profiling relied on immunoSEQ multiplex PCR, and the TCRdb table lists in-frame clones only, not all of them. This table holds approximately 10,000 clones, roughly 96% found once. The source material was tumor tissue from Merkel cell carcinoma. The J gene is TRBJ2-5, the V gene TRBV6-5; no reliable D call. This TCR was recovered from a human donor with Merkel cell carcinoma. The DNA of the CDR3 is TGTGCCAGCAGTTACTCGACAACCCAAGAGACCCAGTACTTC. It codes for CASSYSTTQETQYF.